The sequence of this TCR beta chain was determined in a study of T cell repertoires in cytomegalovirus infection. Study details: Well-studied HLA-B-restricted epitopes and recently identified HLA-C-restricted epitopes of CMV were both used in the study. Study-wide results and caveats: Cumulated frequencies of public TCR beta families served to identify carriers of CMV plus the relevant HLA. Predominance within the ex vivo response was attributable to HLA-C-restricted CMV-specific TCR beta clonotypes.

TCRdb reprocessed the reads with MiXCR, giving one entry per CDR3 protein. The sample has some 480,000 distinct CDR3 sequences, roughly a third seen once. Per the germline V gene, CDR1 is SGHTA and CDR2 is FQGNSA. The V segment lost 4 bases and the J segment 7 bases; nucleotides outside the gene matches: 7. This CDR3 has 15 residues. This clonotype was observed a handful of times. No antigen is known for it. The TCR sequence derives from a human donor in good health (CMV status not recorded). Some clones in this sample may be carry-over from other donors' samples. The source material was cultured PBMCs, sampled from culture after CMV antigen stimulation. V usage is TRBV7-2 and J usage is TRBJ2-1, with 10 bases that match TRBD2. The CDR3 DNA reads as TGTGCCAGCAGCTCCCCCGGGACTAGCGTTAATGAGCAGTTCTTC. It specifies CASSSPGTSVNEQFF.